The T cell receptor beta chain described here comes from a study of beta chain features in type 1 diabetes. Trimming removed 5 bases from V and 2 bases from J, with 3 bases in between. Germline CDR1 and CDR2: SEHNR and FQNEAQ (reference sequence). This CDR3 is 11 amino acids long. Every isolated RNA sample was fully reverse transcribed, so sequencing captured expressed TCRB transcripts. Data came from immunoSEQ multiplex PCR; TCRdb stores just in-frame clones and leaves some out. Seen here are 360,000 or so clones, around 19% observed once, and the top ten hold approximately 0.041%. As regards this clone: Other nucleotide sequences in the sample specify the same CDR3.

Sequences were obtained from naive CD4+ T cells from blood. V and J are TRBV7-9 and TRBJ2-5; D is undetermined. This sequence was found in a young woman in good health. CDR3 sequence: CASSRQETQYF. CDR3 nucleotide sequence: TGTGCCAGCAGCCGTCAAGAGACCCAGTACTTC.